This T cell receptor beta chain was profiled in a study of blood T cell repertoires in COVID-19. In the study overall: Acute and convalescent COVID-19 specimens originated in the United States, Italy and Spain. The cDNA or gDNA used as material had been derived from T cells, B-cell-depleted T cells, or PBMCs.

In the study's own analysis: Scientists estimated how many nucleated cells there were by amplifying reference gene primers. Sequenced by immunoSEQ multiplex PCR; TCRdb stores in-frame clones only, minus some. Clonal size and the V and J genes are those of that table, whereas D and trimming came from the DNA. The table lists 90,000 to 130,000 clones, around 90% of them singletons. This clone has just one count. Germline V CDR1 and CDR2: SGHRS, YFSETQ. J lost 5 bases, V lost 0 bases, and 4 bases had no gene match. The length of the CDR3 is 15 residues. The sequence was collected from a woman in her forties or fifties with acute or convalescent COVID-19. Material for sequencing was peripheral blood. The genes are TRBV5-1 and TRBJ1-1; TRBD1 agrees at 10 bases. The CDR3 sequence is CASSLATGGQTEAFF. The CDR3 DNA sequence: TGCGCCAGCAGCTTGGCGACAGGGGGCCAGACTGAAGCTTTCTTT.